Sequencing of this T cell receptor (beta chain) was carried out in a study of naive and memory T cell subsets. The study's findings and limits: Diversity fell and Gini index rose from naive through CM, EM, EMRA.

An equimolar mix of two oligonucleotides served as the beta constant-region primer for TRBC1 and TRBC2. Ligated cDNA was amplified by four rounds of PCR with nested alpha and beta constant-region primers and SP2. TCRdb reprocessed the UMI-ligation and nested PCR reads via MiXCR and lists one record per CDR3 protein. Among some 80,000 distinct CDR3 sequences listed, 9% were seen once. At least ten counts were recorded for this clonotype. Its antigen is not known. V lost 4 bases and J lost 6, with 12 bases in between. There are 14 residues in the CDR3. CDR1 SGHTA and CDR2 FQGNSA come from the germline V gene.

The sample comprised naive CD8+ T cells from blood. This TCR derives from a human donor in good health. The rearrangement links TRBV7-2 to TRBJ2-2; D uncertain. CDR3 amino acids: CASSSYFEAGELFF. The CDR3 DNA reads TGTGCCAGCAGCTCCTATTTCGAGGCCGGGGAGCTGTTTTTT.